What follows are 29 T cell receptor beta chains derived from one specimen sequenced in a study of T cell changes during pregnancy in multiple sclerosis. Generated by immunoSEQ multiplex PCR, the TCRdb table keeps only in-frame clones and is missing some. The sample carries about 38,000 clones, 85% to 95% recorded once. This sample comprised CD8+ T cells from peripheral blood mononuclear cells, obtained in the third trimester of pregnancy. These receptors were taken from a female donor with multiple sclerosis, enrolled in a pregnancy study.

The J gene is TRBJ2-5, the V gene TRBV5-6; TRBD2 matches 9 bases. V was clipped by 0 bases and J by 0 bases; unmatched bases: 9. This CDR3 is 18 amino acids long. The germline gives CDR1 SGHDT, CDR2 YYEEEE. CDR3 nucleotide sequence: TGTGCCAGCAGCTTGGATCTGCGACTAGCGGTAAACCAAGAGACCCAGTACTTC. It specifies CASSLDLRLAVNQETQYF.

The gene calls are TRBV6-1 and TRBJ2-3; D remains ambiguous. Germline values: CDR1 MNHNS, CDR2 SASEGT. The CDR3 runs 13 residues. V was cut by 3 bases and J by 3 bases, with 7 bases left in between. The CDR3 region is CASSEAITDTQYF. CDR3 DNA: TGTGCCAGCAGTGAGGCCATAACAGATACGCAGTATTTT.

DNA of the CDR3: TGCAGCACCCGGACTAGTACCTACAATGAGCAGTTCTTC. Residues: CSTRTSTYNEQFF. The genes are TRBV29-1 and TRBJ2-1, with 7 bases fitting TRBD2. Germline V gives CDR1 SQVTM, CDR2 ANQGSEA. Trimming removed 8 bases from V and 2 bases from J; junction bases left unmatched: 6. The length of the CDR3 is 13 residues.

V is TRBV6-5 and J is TRBJ2-2; D not certain. The CDR3 sequence is 14 residues long. V was shortened by 0 bases and J by 6 bases, with 8 bases between the two germline ends. Germline loops: CDR1 MNHEY, CDR2 SVGAGI. CDR3 residues: CASSYSTFPGELFF. The CDR3 DNA sequence: TGTGCCAGCAGTTACTCGACTTTCCCCGGGGAGCTGTTTTTT.

V and J are TRBV9 and TRBJ2-2; D remains ambiguous. The germline CDR1 and CDR2 sequences are SGDLS and YYNGEE. V lost 0 bases and J 3 bases, leaving 15 bases between the germline ends. The CDR3 sequence is 17 residues long. The chain's CDR3 is CASSVASTVADTGELFF. CDR3 in DNA: TGTGCCAGCAGCGTAGCGTCGACTGTTGCTGACACCGGGGAGCTGTTTTTT.

This clone is a singleton in its sample. The chain links TRBV14 to TRBJ2-7; 11 nucleotides agree with TRBD2. Germline CDR1 SGHDN, CDR2 FVKESK. This CDR3 spans 15 amino acids. V was clipped by 4 bases and J by 4 bases; unmatched bases: 6. This CDR3 reads CASSPPTSGVYEQYF. The CDR3, as DNA: TGTGCCAGCAGCCCACCGACTAGCGGGGTTTACGAGCAGTACTTC.

The rearrangement joins TRBV2 to TRBJ2-7; D is perhaps TRBD1 (5 bases). The germline V gene has CDR1 SNHLY and CDR2 FYNNEI. CDR3 length: 12 amino acids. V lost 6 bases, J lost 3 bases, and 9 bases lay in between. This CDR3 is CASSGDSYEQYF. The CDR3 DNA sequence: TGTGCCAGCAGCGGAGACAGCTACGAGCAGTACTTC.

The V gene is TRBV29-1, the J gene TRBJ2-2; D is perhaps TRBD1 (6 bases). The V gene's germline CDR1 is SQVTM and CDR2 ANQGSEA. Trimming left V 3 bases short and J 6 bases short, with 11 bases between. The CDR3 consists of 13 residues. The CDR3 DNA follows: TGCAGCGTTGAGTCAGGGGTCGCCGGGGAGCTGTTTTTT. As protein: CSVESGVAGELFF.

This clone was picked up one time. The chain combines TRBV29-1 with TRBJ2-5; TRBD1 matches at 10 bases. Germline trimming cut 7 bases from V and 2 bases from J; bases unmatched to any gene: 7. CDR1 and CDR2 (germline): SQVTM, ANQGSEA. The CDR3 covers 14 residues. The CDR3 is CSAHRDRGQETQYF. As DNA, the CDR3 is TGCAGCGCACATCGGGACAGGGGTCAAGAGACCCAGTACTTC.

This clone is a singleton in its sample. The J gene is TRBJ2-2, the V gene TRBV7-3; D possibly corresponds to TRBD2 (6 bases). CDR1 is SGHTA and CDR2 is FQGTGA in the germline V gene. This CDR3 comprises 14 residues. Trimming stripped 4 bases from V and 6 bases from J, with 12 bases between. The CDR3 is CASSSGLNAGELFF. In nucleotides, the CDR3 is TGTGCCAGCAGCTCCGGACTAAATGCCGGGGAGCTGTTTTTT.

This clone was detected once. At the DNA level, this CDR3 is encoded by other sequences in the same sample as well. The chain couples TRBV14 to TRBJ2-3, with D hard to call. Per the germline V gene, CDR1 is SGHDN and CDR2 is FVKESK. Trimming took 1 base from V and 1 from J, leaving 3 bases between them. The CDR3 sequence is 13 residues long. In nucleotides, the CDR3 is TGTGCCAGCAGCCAAGTAGGCACAGATACGCAGTATTTT. Amino acids: CASSQVGTDTQYF.

This chain links TRBV19 with TRBJ2-1; 14 bases map to TRBD2. This CDR3 spans 17 amino acids. Per germline, CDR1 LNHDA and CDR2 SQIVND (reference sequence). V shed 4 bases and J 6 bases; nucleotides not matched to a gene: 8. DNA for the CDR3: TGTGCCAGTAGTACACCGACTAGCGGGGGGGCGCGCAATGAGCAGTTCTTC. This encodes CASSTPTSGGARNEQFF.

This clone was recorded once. The chain links TRBV4-1 to TRBJ1-6, with D hard to call. CDR3 length: 17 amino acids. In germline, CDR1 is MGHRA, CDR2 YSYEKL. V gave up 2 bases and J gave up 8 bases, with 19 bases separating them. This CDR3 reads CASSQKTSLGLYSPLHF. CDR3 nucleotide sequence: TGCGCCAGCAGCCAAAAAACTTCTTTAGGACTTTATTCACCCCTCCACTTT.

The chain couples TRBV7-6 to TRBJ2-2, with 13 nucleotides matching TRBD2. J was trimmed by 5 bases and V by 7 bases; bases with no gene match: 10. Germline V lookup: CDR1 SGHVS, CDR2 FNYEAQ. This CDR3 has 17 residues. CDR3: CASNRLAGGRGTGELFF. The CDR3 nucleotides read TGTGCCAGCAACAGACTAGCGGGGGGCCGGGGGACCGGGGAGCTGTTTTTT.

The rearrangement uses TRBV5-5 and TRBJ1-5, with 7 positions matching TRBD1. The length of the CDR3 is 14 residues. With 2 bases clipped from V and 3 bases from J, the junction kept 2 bases outside the gene matches. Looked up from germline, CDR1 is SGHKS and CDR2 is YYEKEE (reference sequence). In DNA, the CDR3 is TGTGCCAGCAGCTTCGGACAGGCCAATCAGCCCCAGCATTTT. Protein sequence: CASSFGQANQPQHF.

CDR3 amino acids: CASAEPAGDETQYF. CDR3 DNA sequence: TGTGCTAGTGCGGAGCCGGCCGGGGATGAGACCCAGTACTTC. The chain joins TRBV12-5 to TRBJ2-5; TRBD2 is a possible D gene (5 bases). V lost 7 bases to trimming and J lost 5 bases, with 17 bases between them. Per the germline V gene, CDR1 is LGHNT and CDR2 is FRNRAP. The CDR3 length is 14 residues.

V usage is TRBV6-5 and J usage is TRBJ1-4; D may be TRBD1 (5 bases). The CDR3 runs 13 residues. Germline values: CDR1 MNHEY, CDR2 SVGAGI. Deletions cut 6 bases from V and 2 bases from J, with 7 bases between. This CDR3 reads CASRGDTNEKLFF. The CDR3 DNA sequence: TGTGCCAGCAGAGGGGATACTAATGAAAAACTGTTTTTT.

CDR3 region: CASSLGLAPYNEQFF. The CDR3 DNA reads as TGTGCCAGCAGCTTAGGACTAGCCCCCTACAATGAGCAGTTCTTC. The gene calls are TRBV7-9 and TRBJ2-1; 7 nucleotides align to TRBD2. The CDR3 sequence is 15 residues long. Per the germline V gene, CDR1 is SEHNR and CDR2 is FQNEAQ (reference sequence). V shed 1 base and J 2 bases; nucleotides not matched to a gene: 2.

This chain connects TRBV28 to TRBJ1-3; D gene ambiguous. This CDR3 spans 16 amino acids. Trimming shortened V by 1 base and J by 4 bases, and 14 bases separated the two germline ends. CDR1 and CDR2 from the germline V gene are MDHEN and SYDVKM. CDR3 protein: CASSLSENPRGNTIYF. The CDR3 DNA reads TGTGCCAGCAGTTTATCCGAAAACCCGAGGGGAAACACCATATATTTT.

This chain uses TRBV5-4 with TRBJ1-3, with a possible D match to TRBD1 (6 bases). Trimming cost V 2 bases and J 3 bases, with 9 bases left between them. The CDR3 sequence is 14 residues long. Per germline, CDR1 SGHNT and CDR2 YYREEE (reference sequence). The CDR3 DNA reads as TGTGCCAGCAGCTTCGGGACAATTGGAAACACCATATATTTT. Translated: CASSFGTIGNTIYF. The whole variable domain, filled in from reference TRBV5-4 and TRBJ1-3, reads ETGVTQSPTHLIKTRGQQVTLRCSSQSGHNTVSWYQQALGQGPQFIFQYYREEENGRGNFPPRFSGLQFPNYSSELNVNALELDDSALYLCASSFGTIGNTIYFGEGSWLTVV.

The chain carries TRBV14 and TRBJ2-7; the match to TRBD1 covers 7 bases. V lost 4 bases, J lost 1 base, and 1 base stayed unmatched. The V gene's germline CDR1 is SGHDN and CDR2 FVKESK. The CDR3 is made up of 13 amino acids. CDR3 sequence: CASSPGQSYEQYF. The CDR3 region has the DNA TGTGCCAGCAGCCCGGGACAGTCCTACGAGCAGTACTTC.

The genes are TRBV19 and TRBJ2-5, with D possibly TRBD1 on 5 matching bases. CDR1 is LNHDA and CDR2 is SQIVND in the germline V gene (reference sequence). The CDR3 covers 15 residues. Trimming took off 5 bases at V and 2 bases at J, with 15 bases between the two ends. CDR3: CASSLTQESQETQYF. The CDR3 region has the DNA TGTGCCAGTAGTCTAACACAGGAGTCGCAAGAGACCCAGTACTTC.

CDR3 in DNA: TGCGCCAGCAGCCCCACGGAGAGCGGGGGACCCTCCTACGAGCAGTACTTC. This translates into CASSPTESGGPSYEQYF. V and J are TRBV5-1 and TRBJ2-7; 8 bases match TRBD2. Germline CDR1 and CDR2: SGHRS and YFSETQ. After removal of 4 bases from V and 0 bases from J, the junction contained 12 bases not matched to a gene. The CDR3 spans 17 residues.

The chain combines TRBV6-1 with TRBJ2-1, with 14 positions matching TRBD2. In germline, CDR1 is MNHNS, CDR2 SASEGT. V lost 1 base and J lost 8; bases outside the gene matches: 1. The CDR3 length is 15 residues. CDR3: CASSEGLAGGHEQFF. CDR3 sequence (DNA): TGTGCCAGCAGTGAAGGACTAGCGGGGGGGCATGAGCAGTTCTTC.

The chain recombines TRBV4-1 with TRBJ1-5; TRBD1 might be the D (6 bases). V was cut by 1 base and J by 3 bases, with 10 bases left in between. The CDR3 is 15 residues long. Germline assignment: CDR1 MGHRA and CDR2 YSYEKL. CDR3 in amino acids: CASSQVTGVNQPQHF. DNA of the CDR3: TGCGCCAGCAGCCAAGTGACAGGAGTCAATCAGCCCCAGCATTTT.

The chain combines TRBV2 with TRBJ1-1; D not certain. Germline V gene sequence: CDR1 SNHLY, CDR2 FYNNEI. The CDR3 sequence is 14 residues long. The V end was cut by 2 bases, the J end by 4 bases, with 11 bases between. The CDR3 spells CASSEFEGSTEAFF. The CDR3 nucleotides read TGTGCCAGCAGTGAATTTGAGGGAAGCACTGAAGCTTTCTTT.

The V and J genes are TRBV18 and TRBJ2-3; possible D gene TRBD1, 5 bases. The germline V and J ends were trimmed by 4 bases and 2 bases, with 22 bases remaining between them. The CDR3 is made up of 18 amino acids. CDR1 is KGHSH, CDR2 LQKENI, per germline. The CDR3 region is CASSRHRFQPTNTDTQYF. The DNA for the CDR3 is TGTGCCAGCTCACGTCACAGGTTTCAACCCACGAACACAGATACGCAGTATTTT.

The chain employs TRBV21-1 and TRBJ2-3; the listed D gene, TRBD1, was not tested against the DNA. TRBV21-1 is a pseudogene. The CDR3 consists of 13 residues. The CDR3 sequence: CASSRDRADTQYF. Written as DNA, the CDR3 is TGTGCCAGCAGCCGGGACAGGGCCGATACGCAGTATTTT.

Concerning this clone: The junction does not match germline at one end; this may be a read error. The CDR3 region has the DNA TGTGCCAGCAGCATAGGGACAGGGGGGCGGTCGGGCTACACCTTC. Amino acid sequence: CASSIGTGGRSGYTF. This chain uses TRBV13 with TRBJ1-2, with TRBD1 matching over 11 bases. In germline, CDR1 is PRHDT, CDR2 FYEKMQ (reference sequence). The CDR3 is 15 residues long.